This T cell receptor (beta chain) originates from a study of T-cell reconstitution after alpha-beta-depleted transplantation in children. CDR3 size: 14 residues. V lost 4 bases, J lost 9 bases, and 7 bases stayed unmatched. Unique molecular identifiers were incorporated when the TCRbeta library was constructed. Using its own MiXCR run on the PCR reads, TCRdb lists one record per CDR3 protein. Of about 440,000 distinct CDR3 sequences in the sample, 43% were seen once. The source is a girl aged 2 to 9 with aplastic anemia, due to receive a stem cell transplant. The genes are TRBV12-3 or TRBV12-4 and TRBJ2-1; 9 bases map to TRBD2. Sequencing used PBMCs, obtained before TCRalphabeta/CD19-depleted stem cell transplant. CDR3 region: CASSSASGTSEQFF. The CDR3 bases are TGTGCCAGCAGTTCGGCTAGCGGGACGTCTGAGCAGTTCTTC.